This T cell receptor (beta chain) was recovered during a study of control samples from healthy donors and cancer patients. The germline gives CDR1 SGHTA, CDR2 FQGNSA. There are 17 residues in the CDR3. V lost 2 bases and J 9 bases, leaving 20 bases between the germline ends. Clones were read by immunoSEQ multiplex PCR, and TCRdb kept only the in-frame ones, dropping some. The data show around 130,000 clones, more than 75% seen once. This TCR derives from a man aged 30 to 39 in good health. This chain joins TRBV7-2 and TRBJ1-6, with a possible D match to TRBD1 (5 bases). Source material: blood. CDR3 sequence: CASSLPPGRATGSPLHF. DNA for the CDR3: TGTGCCAGCAGCTTACCACCGGGACGAGCGACGGGTTCACCCCTCCACTTT.